This T cell receptor (beta chain) was found in a study of shared clonotypes between healthy human individuals. Study summary: Aged between 18 and 49, the donors were a couple of women and a few men. Each donor had three CD4 naive, three CD4 memory, two CD8 naive and one CD8 memory plate.

CDR1 is LNHDA and CDR2 is SQIVND in the germline V gene (reference sequence). V lost 6 bases, J lost 0 bases, and 16 bases stayed unmatched. The CDR3 covers 19 residues. Study observations and caveats: Lower generation probabilities were found for non-shared clonotypes than for those shared by all four donors.

The study ran the assay at deep level. Repertoires were generated with immunoSEQ multiplex PCR, while TCRdb's copy carries only in-frame clones and drops some. The table shows around 750,000 clones, with approximately 79% occurring only once. Worth noting for this clone: What it recognizes is unknown.

The receptor's source is a woman aged 30 to 39 in good health. The V call is TRBV19, the J call TRBJ1-5; 8 bases match TRBD1. Sequenced: memory CD4+ T cells sorted from blood. Subset noted: CD45RA-negative fraction. The CDR3: CASRQKRGQGVYSNQPQHF. CDR3 nucleotide sequence: TGTGCCAGTAGACAAAAGAGAGGACAGGGCGTCTATAGCAATCAGCCCCAGCATTTT.